The 24 T cell receptor beta chains in this list originate from one sample, sequenced in a study of early T cells in non-severe SARS-CoV-2 infection. Each CDR3 protein gets one entry after TCRdb re-called the 5' RACE reads with MiXCR. Of more than 35,000 distinct CDR3 sequences listed, roughly 5.7% are singletons. The sequencing sample was made of whole blood. The origin of the receptors is an adult who was a healthcare worker with PCR-confirmed SARS-CoV-2 infection or an uninfected control (not recorded which).

This clonotype came up many times. The chain employs TRBV28 and TRBJ1-6; D perhaps matches TRBD1 (5 bases). Trimming pared 6 bases from V and 11 bases from J, leaving 17 bases between. From germline, CDR1 is MDHEN and CDR2 SYDVKM. The CDR3 has 14 amino acids. The CDR3 region is CASRPTPRGAPLHF. In DNA, the CDR3 is TGTGCCAGCAGACCGACTCCTCGGGGGGCACCCCTCCACTTT. The whole variable domain, remainder taken from reference TRBV28 and TRBJ1-6, is DVKVTQSSRYLVKRTGEKVFLECVQDMDHENMFWYRQDPGLGLRLIYFSYDVKMKEKGDIPEGYSVSREKKERFSLILESASTNQTSMYLCASRPTPRGAPLHFGNGTRLTVT.

This rearrangement joins TRBV6-1 to TRBJ2-3, with D possibly being TRBD2 (5 bases). Germline CDR1 MNHNS, CDR2 SASEGT. Trimming removed 4 bases at V and 3 bases at J, with 17 bases between. This CDR3 has 16 residues. DNA for the CDR3: TGTGCCAGCAGTGTCCACCTCGGAGGACCGACAGATACGCAGTATTTT. Protein sequence: CASSVHLGGPTDTQYF.

Only a few counts were recorded for this clonotype. This sequence joins TRBV25-1 and TRBJ2-2; D is perhaps TRBD2 (6 bases). The CDR3 is made up of 17 amino acids. Trimming cost V 7 bases and J 0 bases, with 18 bases left between them. CDR1 MGHDK and CDR2 SYGVNS come from the germline V gene. CDR3 sequence: CASNTQYGEANTGELFF. The CDR3, as DNA: TGTGCCAGCAACACTCAGTACGGGGAGGCGAACACCGGGGAGCTGTTTTTT. The entire variable domain, with the rest obtained from reference TRBV25-1 and TRBJ2-2, is as follows: EADIYQTPRYLVIGTGKKITLECSQTMGHDKMYWYQQDPGMELHLIHYSYGVNSTEKGDLSSESTVSRIRTEHFPLTLESARPSHTSQYLCASNTQYGEANTGELFFGEGSRLTVL.

This clonotype appeared a few times. The DNA of the CDR3 is TGTGCCAGCAGCCCATACGATTTAGCGGAAAACACCGGGGAGCTGTTTTTT. It specifies CASSPYDLAENTGELFF. The rearrangement uses TRBV6-2 or TRBV6-3 and TRBJ2-2; TRBD2 is a possible D gene (6 bases). CDR3 length: 17 residues. The V end was cut by 6 bases, the J end by 2 bases, with 19 bases between. Germline loops: CDR1 MNHEY, CDR2 SVGEGT.

This clonotype was recorded many times. CDR3 bases: TGTGCCAGCAGTTACGACAGAAGTCATGAGCAGTTCTTC. Protein product: CASSYDRSHEQFF. This rearrangement joins TRBV6-5 to TRBJ2-1; possibly TRBD1 for D (5 bases). Germline V gene lookup returns CDR1 MNHEY and CDR2 SVGAGI. This CDR3 region has 13 residues. V lost 2 bases to trimming and J lost 8 bases, with 10 bases between them.

This clonotype was picked up many times. CDR3 protein: CASRDSFYQETQYF. The CDR3 DNA is TGTGCCAGCAGGGACAGTTTTTACCAAGAGACCCAGTACTTC. V and J are TRBV6-5 and TRBJ2-5; the D gene is possibly TRBD1 (6 bases). Trimming took 6 bases from V and 0 from J, leaving 11 bases between them. The germline CDR1 and CDR2 sequences are MNHEY and SVGAGI. The CDR3 loop spans 14 amino acids.

CDR3 in DNA: TGCGCCAGCAGCTTACGGACAGGGGATGGGGCCAACGTCCTGACTTTC. Its protein is CASSLRTGDGANVLTF. The chain couples TRBV5-1 to TRBJ2-6; 9 nucleotides align to TRBD1. The J segment lost 3 bases and the V segment lost 2 bases, leaving 3 bases of the junction unmatched. Germline CDR1 and CDR2: SGHRS and YFSETQ. The CDR3 extends over 16 amino acids.

This sequence joins TRBV20-1 and TRBJ1-5; D is unresolved. The CDR3 is 12 residues long. The germline CDR1 and CDR2 sequences are DFQATT and SNEGSKA (reference sequence). V shed 0 bases and J shed 6 bases, with 6 bases lying between them. The CDR3 here is CSAREALQPQHF. CDR3 nucleotides: TGCAGTGCTAGAGAGGCCCTTCAGCCCCAGCATTTT.

J is TRBJ2-1 and V is TRBV29-1, with D unclear. The CDR3 is made up of 14 amino acids. Trimming pared 7 bases from V and 2 bases from J, leaving 15 bases between. Germline-derived CDR1 and CDR2 are SQVTM and ANQGSEA. Written as DNA, the CDR3 is TGCAGCGCGTCGATGGCCTCCACCTACAATGAGCAGTTCTTC. Translating gives CSASMASTYNEQFF.

This clonotype has a count of ten or more. V and J are TRBV15 and TRBJ1-1, with 7 positions matching TRBD1. The ends lost 5 bases at V and 10 bases at J; junction bases unmatched: 19. The CDR3 sequence is 16 residues long. The V gene's germline CDR1 is LNHNV and CDR2 YYDKDF (reference sequence). The CDR3 sequence is CATSSLDRPLQVGAFF. The CDR3 region has the DNA TGTGCCACCAGCTCCCTGGACAGGCCCCTTCAAGTTGGAGCTTTCTTT.

This clonotype was picked up many times. The chain is built from TRBV3-1 and TRBJ2-7; D is undetermined. The germline V and J ends were trimmed by 1 base and 3 bases, with 16 bases remaining between them. Germline assignment: CDR1 LGHDT and CDR2 YNNKEL (reference sequence). The CDR3 totals 16 residues. As DNA, the CDR3 is TGTGCCAGCAGCCAAGGGCCGGACCCAAAAGACTACGAGCAGTACTTC. This codes for CASSQGPDPKDYEQYF.

The sample holds many counts of this clonotype. The chain links TRBV5-1 to TRBJ2-7; 7 nucleotides match TRBD1. This CDR3 is 13 amino acids long. The V and J ends lost 3 bases and 5 bases, in that order; junction bases with no gene match: 5. Per germline, CDR1 SGHRS and CDR2 YFSETQ. The CDR3 spells CASSWATGNEQYF. In nucleotides, the CDR3 is TGCGCCAGCAGCTGGGCGACAGGGAACGAGCAGTACTTC.

Many counts were recorded for this clonotype. The chain employs TRBV12-3 or TRBV12-4 and TRBJ1-4; D unresolved. The CDR3 length is 13 residues. Trimming removed 7 bases at V and 7 bases at J, with 13 bases between. The CDR3 DNA follows: TGTGCCAGCACTCCCCCGGGCCTTGAAAAACTGTTTTTT. Encoded protein: CASTPPGLEKLFF.

This clonotype showed up many times. J is TRBJ1-2 and V is TRBV20-1; tentatively, D is TRBD1 (6 bases). Between the trimmed V and J ends, which lost 0 bases and 6 bases, there was a span of 17 bases. This CDR3 contains 15 residues. CDR1 is DFQATT, CDR2 SNEGSKA, per germline (reference sequence). CDR3: CSARDPQQGLDGYTF. CDR3 nucleotide sequence: TGCAGTGCTAGAGACCCCCAACAGGGATTGGATGGCTACACCTTC.

This clonotype was detected many times. This chain joins TRBV10-3 and TRBJ2-1, with D unclear. The V end lost 3 bases, the J end lost 9 bases, and 15 bases lay between the germline ends. This CDR3 spans 14 amino acids. Germline lookup yields CDR1 ENHRY and CDR2 SYGVKD. Written as DNA, the CDR3 is TGTGCCATCAGTGACGGCCGCTCGGTGGGTGAGCAGTTCTTC. Protein sequence: CAISDGRSVGEQFF.

This clonotype showed up many times. The genes are TRBV27 and TRBJ2-3; no clear D. Deletions cut 5 bases from V and 5 bases from J, with 5 bases between. This CDR3 is 11 amino acids long. Germline V lookup: CDR1 MNHEY, CDR2 SMNVEV (reference sequence). In nucleotides, the CDR3 is TGTGCCAGCAGTCCCCTAGATACGCAGTATTTT. It encodes CASSPLDTQYF.

In this sample, this clonotype turned up many times. This chain joins TRBV20-1 and TRBJ2-7, with TRBD2 identical over 13 bases. With 5 bases clipped from V and 7 bases from J, the junction kept 8 bases outside the gene matches. The CDR3 covers 14 residues. Germline lookup yields CDR1 DFQATT and CDR2 SNEGSKA (reference sequence). As DNA, the CDR3 is TGCAGTGCTGATCCCGGGACTAGCGGGATTGAGCAGTACTTC. Translated, it gives CSADPGTSGIEQYF.

This clonotype was picked up many times. This sequence joins TRBV7-6 and TRBJ1-6; D gene unclear. The V and J ends lost 5 bases and 8 bases respectively, with 13 bases between them. Per the germline V gene, CDR1 is SGHVS and CDR2 is FNYEAQ. The CDR3 runs to 14 residues. CDR3 DNA sequence: TGTGCCAGCAGCGCACGGTTGGGTGATTCACCCCTCCACTTT. Residues: CASSARLGDSPLHF.

This clonotype was seen ten or more times. The genes are TRBV5-1 and TRBJ2-5; 7 bases line up with TRBD2. Trimming removed 4 bases from V and 4 bases from J; junction bases left unmatched: 4. The germline V gene encodes CDR1 SGHRS and CDR2 YFSETQ. The CDR3 has 13 amino acids. The CDR3 nucleotides read TGCGCCAGCAGCCCGATAGCGGGAGAGACCCAGTACTTC. It is translated as CASSPIAGETQYF.

This clonotype occurred a few times. The J gene is TRBJ2-3, the V gene TRBV18; D gene ambiguous. The length of the CDR3 is 13 residues. Germline-derived CDR1 and CDR2 are KGHSH and LQKENI. Trimming took 6 bases from V and 0 from J, leaving 7 bases between them. For the CDR3, the DNA is TGTGCCAGCTCTCCCCCCAGCACAGATACGCAGTATTTT. Protein sequence: CASSPPSTDTQYF.

The CDR3 coding sequence is TGTGCCAGCAGCAAAGAGAAGACGATGAACACTGAAGCTTTCTTT. Its translation is CASSKEKTMNTEAFF. The J gene is TRBJ1-1, the V gene TRBV21-1. TRBV21-1 is a pseudogene locus. The CDR3 totals 15 residues.

This sequence joins TRBV14 and TRBJ1-1; D is unresolved. Trimming shortened V by 0 bases and J by 9 bases, and 14 bases separated the two germline ends. Per germline, CDR1 SGHDN and CDR2 FVKESK. CDR3 length equals 14 residues. The CDR3 sequence: CASSQDMANGKAFF. The CDR3 coding sequence is TGTGCCAGCAGCCAAGATATGGCGAACGGTAAAGCTTTCTTT.

This clonotype was recorded a few times. The junction shows a germline mismatch at one end, possibly a read error. The genes are TRBV13 and TRBJ1-4; 9 bases fit TRBD1. The CDR3 consists of 15 residues. Germline V gene sequence: CDR1 PRHDT, CDR2 FYEKMQ (reference sequence). In DNA, the CDR3 is TGTGTCAGCAGCCAGATGACAGGGGGTGGTGAAAAACTGTTTTTT. Residues: CVSSQMTGGGEKLFF.

This clonotype showed up many times. This chain uses TRBV2 with TRBJ2-7; TRBD2 is a possible D gene (6 bases). The CDR3 runs to 15 residues. From germline, CDR1 is SNHLY and CDR2 FYNNEI. V lost 3 bases and J lost 3, with 15 bases in between. In nucleotides, the CDR3 is TGTGCCAGCAGTGATTCAACGGGACTCTTCTACGAGCAGTACTTC. Translated, it gives CASSDSTGLFYEQYF.